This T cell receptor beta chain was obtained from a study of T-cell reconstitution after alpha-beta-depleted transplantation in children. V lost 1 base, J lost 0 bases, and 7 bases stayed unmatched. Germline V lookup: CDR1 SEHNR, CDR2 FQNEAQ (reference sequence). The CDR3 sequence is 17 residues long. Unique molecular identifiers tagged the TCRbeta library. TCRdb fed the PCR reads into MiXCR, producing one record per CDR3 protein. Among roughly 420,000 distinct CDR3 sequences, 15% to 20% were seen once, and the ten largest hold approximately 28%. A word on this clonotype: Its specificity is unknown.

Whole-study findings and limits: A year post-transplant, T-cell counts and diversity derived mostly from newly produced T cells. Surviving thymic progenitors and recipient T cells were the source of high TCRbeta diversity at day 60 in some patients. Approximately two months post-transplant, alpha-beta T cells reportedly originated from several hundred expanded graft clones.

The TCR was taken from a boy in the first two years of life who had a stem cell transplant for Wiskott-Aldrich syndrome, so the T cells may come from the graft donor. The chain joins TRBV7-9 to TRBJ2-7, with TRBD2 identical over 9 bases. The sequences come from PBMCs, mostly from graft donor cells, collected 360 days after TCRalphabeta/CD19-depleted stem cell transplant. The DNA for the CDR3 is TGTGCCAGCAGCTTAGAGACTAGCGGTTGGAGCTCCTACGAGCAGTACTTC. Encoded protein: CASSLETSGWSSYEQYF. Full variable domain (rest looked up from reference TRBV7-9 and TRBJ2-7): DTGVSQNPRHKITKRGQNVTFRCDPISEHNRLYWYRQTLGQGPEFLTYFQNEAQLEKSRLLSDRFSAERPKGSFSTLEIQRTEQGDSAMYLCASSLETSGWSSYEQYFGPGTRLTVT.